The TCR beta chain described here comes from a study of identifying expanded T cells in peripheral blood. This CDR3 spans 12 amino acids. In germline, CDR1 is KGHSH, CDR2 LQKENI. With 6 bases clipped from V and 5 bases from J, the junction kept 0 bases outside the gene matches. Study-wide points: Across healthy donors, higher total template counts meant significantly greater approximately two-week count variance.

This clone was detected only a few times. The target antigen is unknown. During the collection period, no donor immune events like infections were recorded. The data were produced by immunoSEQ multiplex PCR, yet TCRdb's version contains in-frame clones alone and is incomplete. This sample has about 90,000 clones, with approximately 83% found just once. This sequence joins TRBV18 and TRBJ1-5, with 8 bases that match TRBD1. This receptor was identified in a person aged 18 to 75 in good health. Sequenced input: blood. CDR3 in amino acids: CASSTGDQPQHF. The CDR3 nucleotides are TGTGCCAGCTCGACAGGGGATCAGCCCCAGCATTTT.